Listed here are 17 T cell receptor beta chains from one sample, sequenced in a study of T cells expressing NK-cell markers. TCRdb reanalyzed the 5' RACE reads and collapses them to one entry per CDR3 protein, without DNA. The sample data list roughly 390,000 distinct CDR3 sequences. Specimen: blood T cells: a sorted CD56 or NKG2C T cell subset, CD4+ or CD8+ T cells, or bulk PBMC T cells (not recorded which). These receptors all stem from a woman aged 45-65 years in good health.

The chain is built from TRBV20-1 and TRBJ2-2; TCRdb reports TRBD2, a call that lacks DNA to check it against. Germline CDR1 is DFQATT and CDR2 is SNEGSKA (reference sequence). The CDR3 has 17 amino acids. The chain's CDR3 is CSAQFGLAGRKTGELFF.

The rearrangement joins TRBV14 to TRBJ2-7; TCRdb returns TRBD1, unconfirmable since there is no DNA. Germline loops: CDR1 SGHDN, CDR2 FVKESK. This CDR3 has 14 residues. The CDR3 reads CASSFNLQGSEQYF.

The gene calls are TRBV5-1 and TRBJ2-5; TCRdb's D call, TRBD1, is unchecked because there is no DNA. The length of the CDR3 is 15 residues. Per germline, CDR1 SGHRS and CDR2 YFSETQ. CDR3 loop: CASSLVGQGAETQYF.

This chain uses TRBV7-9 with TRBJ2-4; TCRdb names TRBD2, which stays unverified in the absence of DNA. Germline V gene lookup returns CDR1 SEHNR and CDR2 FQNEAQ (reference sequence). The CDR3 has 14 residues. The CDR3 loop reads CASSFGEAQNIQYF.

CDR3: CASSSSVSAGDYNEQFF. The chain employs TRBV12-3 or TRBV12-4 and TRBJ2-1; TCRdb's D gene call, TRBD2, goes unchecked for lack of DNA. This CDR3 contains 17 residues.

The V call is TRBV12-3 or TRBV12-4, the J call TRBJ2-5; the TCRdb D gene call, TRBD1, has no DNA to confirm it. The CDR3 length is 14 residues. The CDR3 protein is CASSRKQGFGTQYF.

J is TRBJ1-4 and V is TRBV19; the TRBD1 assignment by TCRdb is unverifiable without DNA. The CDR3 spans 15 residues. Germline CDR1 and CDR2: LNHDA and SQIVND (reference sequence). The CDR3 protein is CASTGRGPTNEKLFF.

The rearrangement uses TRBV7-9 and TRBJ2-2; TCRdb's D gene call, TRBD2, goes unchecked for lack of DNA. The CDR3 has 19 residues. CDR1 is SEHNR, CDR2 FQNEAQ, per germline (reference sequence). This CDR3 reads CASSLAGPLDKQNTGELFF.

The chain employs TRBV12-5 and TRBJ1-5; TCRdb selects TRBD1, and the lack of DNA leaves this call unchecked. CDR1 and CDR2 (germline): LGHNT, FRNRAP. The CDR3 is 15 amino acids. CDR3 loop: CASGSPGTGGEAQHF.

The chain has TRBV5-1 and TRBJ2-1. This CDR3 spans 16 amino acids. The V gene's germline CDR1 is SGHRS and CDR2 YFSETQ. The CDR3 protein is CASSLGLAGSYNEQFF.

The rearrangement joins TRBV12-3 or TRBV12-4 to TRBJ1-2. The CDR3 has 13 residues. The CDR3 here is CASSFKARVGYTF.

The chain links TRBV6-4 to TRBJ2-7; TCRdb returns TRBD2, unconfirmable since there is no DNA. The CDR3 runs 15 residues. Per the germline V gene, CDR1 is MRHNA and CDR2 is SNTAGT. The chain's CDR3 is CASSDSGLAGDEQYF.

V and J are TRBV6-6 and TRBJ2-1; TCRdb's D gene call, TRBD2, goes unchecked for lack of DNA. Germline V gene data show CDR1 as MNHNY and CDR2 as SVGAGI (reference sequence). The CDR3 contains 11 residues. CDR3 residues: CASSYSLAWFF.

The chain has TRBV24-1 and TRBJ2-2. The CDR3 extends over 13 amino acids. Germline CDR1 reads KGHDR; CDR2 reads SFDVKD. This CDR3 reads CATSSTATGELFF.

J is TRBJ2-1 and V is TRBV19; TCRdb names TRBD2, which stays unverified in the absence of DNA. Germline CDR1 is LNHDA and CDR2 is SQIVND (reference sequence). This CDR3 has 12 amino acids. CDR3 loop: CAVKGLASEQFF.

J is TRBJ2-4 and V is TRBV7-2; as DNA is missing, the TRBD2 call by TCRdb cannot be tested. Germline loops: CDR1 SGHTA, CDR2 FQGNSA. This CDR3 is built from 16 residues. This chain's CDR3 is CASSLVRARAKNIQYF. Full variable domain (outside the CDR3, taken from reference TRBV7-2 and TRBJ2-4): GAGVSQSPSNKVTEKGKDVELRCDPISGHTALYWYRQSLGQGLEFLIYFQGNSAPDKSGLPSDRFSAERTGGSVSTLTIQRTQQEDSAVYLCASSLVRARAKNIQYFGAGTRLSVL.

The V call is TRBV7-3, the J call TRBJ2-3; TCRdb picks TRBD2, but there is no DNA to check that call. In germline, CDR1 is SGHTA, CDR2 FQGTGA. The CDR3 is made up of 16 amino acids. CDR3 amino acids: CASSSISGRDSDTQYF.